These 31 T cell receptor beta chains came from one sample sequenced in a study of T cells in Graves' hyperthyroidism and ophthalmopathy. Authors of the study amplified TCR beta CDR3 regions from RNA transcripts. The HTBI set primed first-round TCR CDR3 RT-PCR. Via MiXCR, TCRdb re-called the multiplex PCR reads, giving one row per CDR3 protein. This table holds over 450,000 distinct CDR3 sequences, roughly a sixth found once. The sequencing input was blood. These receptors came from a woman aged 18 to 35 with Graves' ophthalmopathy.

The chain links TRBV3-1 to TRBJ2-7, with D perhaps given as TRBD1 or TRBD2 (5 bases each). Trimming pared 0 bases from V and 0 bases from J, leaving 12 bases between. The CDR3 is made up of 16 amino acids. Germline V lookup: CDR1 LGHDT, CDR2 YNNKEL (reference sequence). CDR3 amino acids: CASSQDPGLISYEQYF. In DNA form, the CDR3 reads TGTGCCAGCAGCCAAGATCCGGGGCTGATCTCCTACGAGCAGTACTTC.

This clonotype has a handful of counts. V is TRBV4-2 and J is TRBJ1-1; the match to TRBD1 covers 10 bases. This CDR3 is 14 amino acids long. The germline gives CDR1 LGHNA, CDR2 YNFKEQ. The V and J ends lost 4 bases and 6 bases, in that order; junction bases with no gene match: 5. In nucleotides, the CDR3 is TGTGCCAGCAGCCTTGGACAGGGGGAATCTGAAGCTTTCTTT. Translation: CASSLGQGESEAFF.

This chain uses TRBV19 with TRBJ1-1, with 9 bases that match TRBD1. The V gene end was trimmed by 5 bases and the J gene end by 1 base; junction bases not matched to a gene: 11. The length of the CDR3 is 17 residues. Per germline, CDR1 LNHDA and CDR2 SQIVND (reference sequence). CDR3 DNA: TGTGCCAGTAGTTGTTGGCCCGACAGGGGGAAGAACACTGAAGCTTTCTTT. Its protein product is CASSCWPDRGKNTEAFF. The full variable domain, rest sourced from reference TRBV19 and TRBJ1-1, is DGGITQSPKYLFRKEGQNVTLSCEQNLNHDAMYWYRQDPGQGLRLIYYSQIVNDFQKGDIAEGYSVSREKKESFPLTVTSAQKNPTAFYLCASSCWPDRGKNTEAFFGQGTRLTVV.

The table lists this clonotype with many counts. The rearrangement uses TRBV3-1 and TRBJ2-5; 9 bases line up with TRBD1. J was trimmed by 2 bases and V by 3 bases; bases with no gene match: 4. The CDR3 has 15 amino acids. CDR1 LGHDT and CDR2 YNNKEL come from the germline V gene (reference sequence). The CDR3 bases are TGTGCCAGCAGCCAGGGGACAGGGCGGCAAGAGACCCAGTACTTC. Its translation: CASSQGTGRQETQYF.

The chain carries TRBV29-1 and TRBJ1-3; TRBD1 aligns across 7 bases. The junction had 5 bases not matched to a gene; V was cut back by 6 bases and J by 0 bases. Germline CDR1 and CDR2: SQVTM and ANQGSEA. The CDR3 consists of 14 residues. CDR3 amino acids: CSVMTGLSGNTIYF. In DNA form, the CDR3 reads TGCAGCGTAATGACAGGGCTCTCTGGAAACACCATATATTTT. Full variable domain (missing parts from reference TRBV29-1 and TRBJ1-3): SAVISQKPSRDICQRGTSLTIQCQVDSQVTMMFWYRQQPGQSLTLIATANQGSEATYESGFVIDKFPISRPNLTFSTLTVSNMSPEDSSIYLCSVMTGLSGNTIYFGEGSWLTVV.

As regards this clonotype: A single base separates this from a much larger clone, so it may be a read error. The chain carries TRBV2 and TRBJ2-1, with 14 bases matching TRBD2. V shed 6 bases and J 9 bases; nucleotides not matched to a gene: 7. CDR3 length: 15 amino acids. The germline V gene encodes CDR1 SNHLY and CDR2 FYNNEI. DNA of the CDR3: TGTGCCAGCAGGGGCGGGACTAGCGGGGGCGGTGAGCAGTTCTTC. Protein sequence: CASRGGTSGGGEQFF.

This clonotype occurred a few times. The chain is built from TRBV28 and TRBJ1-1; D gene unclear. Germline V gives CDR1 MDHEN, CDR2 SYDVKM. This CDR3 comprises 12 residues. V gave up 7 bases and J gave up 9 bases, with 15 bases separating them. The CDR3 loop is CASTPSTPKAFF. CDR3 nucleotides: TGTGCCAGCACCCCCTCAACTCCTAAAGCTTTCTTT. Supplemented by reference TRBV28 and TRBJ1-1, the full variable domain reads DVKVTQSSRYLVKRTGEKVFLECVQDMDHENMFWYRQDPGLGLRLIYFSYDVKMKEKGDIPEGYSVSREKKERFSLILESASTNQTSMYLCASTPSTPKAFFGQGTRLTVV.

The chain is built from TRBV12-5 and TRBJ1-5; D is perhaps TRBD1 (5 bases). This CDR3 region has 17 residues. Looked up from germline, CDR1 is LGHNT and CDR2 is FRNRAP. V was clipped by 0 bases and J by 3 bases, with 15 bases between them. CDR3: CASGLVLGGVNNQPQHF. DNA of the CDR3: TGTGCTAGTGGTTTGGTACTGGGAGGGGTTAACAATCAGCCCCAGCATTTT. Drawing the rest from reference TRBV12-5 and TRBJ1-5, the complete variable domain is DARVTQTPRHKVTEMGQEVTMRCQPILGHNTVFWYRQTMMQGLELLAYFRNRAPLDDSGMPKDRFSAEMPDATLATLKIQPSEPRDSAVYFCASGLVLGGVNNQPQHFGDGTRLSIL.

This clonotype was recorded at least ten times. The chain joins TRBV20-1 to TRBJ2-7; no clear D gene. The germline CDR1 and CDR2 sequences are DFQATT and SNEGSKA (reference sequence). V lost 3 bases and J lost 6, with 9 bases in between. The CDR3 has 11 residues. The CDR3 spells CSASTNREQYF. The CDR3 bases are TGCAGTGCTAGTACTAATCGCGAGCAGTACTTC.

V and J are TRBV19 and TRBJ2-7; 10 bases match TRBD1. This CDR3 contains 15 residues. V lost 5 bases, J lost 2 bases, and 6 bases stayed unmatched. Per the germline V gene, CDR1 is LNHDA and CDR2 is SQIVND (reference sequence). CDR3 sequence reads: CASSAGTGDAYEQYF. The CDR3 coding sequence is TGTGCCAGTAGTGCCGGGACAGGGGACGCCTACGAGCAGTACTTC.

A remark on this clonotype: One end of the junction varies from germline; a read error may be responsible. The CDR3 protein is CVSSYFPAGENTEAFF. The CDR3 DNA reads TGTGTCAGCAGCTATTTTCCCGCAGGGGAGAACACTGAAGCTTTCTTT. V is TRBV7-3 and J is TRBJ1-1, with a possible D match to TRBD1 (6 bases). The CDR3 spans 16 residues. Germline V CDR1 and CDR2: SGHTA, FQGTGA. The full variable domain, rest sourced from reference TRBV7-3 and TRBJ1-1, is GAGVSQTPSNKVTEKGKYVELRCDPISGHTALYWYRQSLGQGPEFLIYFQGTGAADDSGLPNDRFFAVRPEGSVSTLKIQRTERGDSAVYLCVSSYFPAGENTEAFFGQGTRLTVV.

This clonotype was recorded many times. V and J are TRBV27 and TRBJ2-1, with D possibly being TRBD1 or TRBD2 (6 bases each). V lost 2 bases, J lost 7 bases, and 21 bases lay in between. Germline CDR1 MNHEY, CDR2 SMNVEV (reference sequence). The CDR3 extends over 17 amino acids. CDR3 region: CASSLGNYREVSNEQFF. The CDR3 DNA is TGTGCCAGCAGTTTAGGGAATTACAGGGAGGTATCGAATGAGCAGTTCTTC.

Only a few counts were recorded for this clonotype. The rearrangement links TRBV13 to TRBJ2-7; D gene uncertain. CDR1 and CDR2 from the germline V gene are PRHDT and FYEKMQ (reference sequence). The CDR3 length is 15 residues. Trimming stripped 4 bases from V and 5 bases from J, with 18 bases between. CDR3 in amino acids: CASSSTETISNEQYF. The CDR3 coding sequence is TGTGCCAGCAGCTCCACGGAAACGATAAGCAACGAGCAGTACTTC.

This clonotype was counted only a few times. The CDR3 sequence is CASRYLWGWREKLFF. The CDR3 coding sequence is TGTGCCAGCAGATATCTGTGGGGGTGGCGTGAAAAACTGTTTTTT. This chain uses TRBV11-3 with TRBJ1-4; D possibly corresponds to TRBD1 (5 bases). Germline V gives CDR1 SGHNT, CDR2 YENEEA. V was pared by 6 bases and J by 7 bases, with 18 bases between. This CDR3 has 15 residues.

This sequence joins TRBV10-1 and TRBJ2-3; D gene uncertain. CDR3 size: 15 residues. Germline lookup yields CDR1 WNHNN and CDR2 SYGVQD (reference sequence). Trimming shortened V by 4 bases and J by 3 bases, and 14 bases separated the two germline ends. The CDR3 sequence is CASSVSTFRTDTQYF. CDR3 in DNA: TGCGCCAGCAGTGTGTCGACGTTCAGGACAGATACGCAGTATTTT.

J is TRBJ1-2 and V is TRBV19; D possibly corresponds to TRBD1 (5 bases). Trimming pared 4 bases from V and 6 bases from J, leaving 21 bases between. Per the germline V gene, CDR1 is LNHDA and CDR2 is SQIVND (reference sequence). This CDR3 has 16 residues. Here the CDR3 DNA reads TGTGCCAGTAGTAAGGGACCGGGAACCAACTATGATGGCTACACCTTC. Translated: CASSKGPGTNYDGYTF.

A few counts support this clonotype. The chain is built from TRBV27 and TRBJ1-2; tentatively, D is TRBD1 (5 bases). The germline V gene encodes CDR1 MNHEY and CDR2 SMNVEV (reference sequence). Trimming shortened V by 0 bases and J by 8 bases, and 16 bases separated the two germline ends. CDR3 size: 15 residues. CDR3: CASSLSSPAQGGYTF. CDR3 DNA: TGTGCCAGCAGTTTATCGTCCCCCGCCCAGGGAGGCTACACCTTC.

This clonotype has a count of ten or more. This sequence joins TRBV29-1 and TRBJ1-2; D remains unclear. V was clipped by 3 bases and J by 1 base, with 9 bases between them. In germline, CDR1 is SQVTM, CDR2 ANQGSEA. The CDR3 length is 13 residues. CDR3 nucleotides: TGCAGCGTTGACCCGGGCCTTAACTATGGCTACACCTTC. Amino acid sequence: CSVDPGLNYGYTF.

The V and J genes are TRBV10-3 and TRBJ2-1; D might be TRBD2 (7 bases). V lost 7 bases and J lost 9, with 10 bases in between. CDR1 is ENHRY and CDR2 is SYGVKD in the germline V gene. The CDR3 length is 11 residues. CDR3 sequence: CAIKGGAEQFF. CDR3 nucleotides: TGTGCCATCAAGGGGGGGGCTGAGCAGTTCTTC.

Ten or more counts support this clonotype. The V gene is TRBV20-1, the J gene TRBJ2-7; 10 positions match TRBD2. There are 14 residues in the CDR3. Looked up from germline, CDR1 is DFQATT and CDR2 is SNEGSKA (reference sequence). Trimming removed 3 bases from V and 5 bases from J; junction bases left unmatched: 7. Here the CDR3 DNA reads TGCAGTGCTAGCTTCCTAGCGGGAGCCGACGAGCAGTACTTC. Protein sequence: CSASFLAGADEQYF.

This clonotype was found many times. The chain recombines TRBV7-2 with TRBJ2-7; 8 bases agree with TRBD2. V shed 2 bases and J 6 bases; nucleotides not matched to a gene: 3. The germline gives CDR1 SGHTA, CDR2 FQGNSA. The CDR3 is made up of 13 amino acids. CDR3 sequence (DNA): TGTGCCAGCAGCTTATGGACTAGCAGCGAGCAGTACTTC. As protein: CASSLWTSSEQYF.

This clonotype was seen a single time. A much larger clone differs by one base, so this may be a read error. The chain carries TRBV5-1 and TRBJ2-1; the match to TRBD2 covers 13 bases. Gene TRBJ2-7 matches the end of the DNA better, so the J call may be wrong. The germline V gene encodes CDR1 SGHRS and CDR2 YFSETQ. The CDR3 totals 18 residues. CDR3 sequence reads: CASSSMPGLAGNYNEQYF. The CDR3, as DNA: TGCGCCAGCAGCTCGATGCCGGGACTAGCGGGAAATTACAATGAGCAGTACTTC.

The chain joins TRBV7-9 to TRBJ1-1; D not certain. V was trimmed by 5 bases and J by 3 bases, leaving 13 bases between them. CDR1 and CDR2 (germline): SEHNR, FQNEAQ (reference sequence). This CDR3 is built from 14 residues. This chain's CDR3 is CASSNLDMDTEAFF. The CDR3 DNA reads as TGTGCCAGCAGCAATTTAGACATGGACACTGAAGCTTTCTTT.

This rearrangement joins TRBV14 to TRBJ2-5, with 8 positions matching TRBD1. Losses at the gene ends were 1 base for V and 2 bases for J; bases not matched to a gene: 6. CDR3 size: 16 residues. Germline V lookup: CDR1 SGHDN, CDR2 FVKESK. The CDR3 loop reads CASSQGGQGGQETQYF. CDR3 coding DNA: TGTGCCAGCAGCCAAGGAGGACAGGGAGGACAAGAGACCCAGTACTTC.

This clonotype was observed a handful of times. The chain uses TRBV9 and TRBJ2-7; D might be TRBD1 (6 bases). The ends were cut back, 0 bases at V and 3 bases at J, with 16 bases in the middle. The CDR3 length is 16 residues. The germline gives CDR1 SGDLS, CDR2 YYNGEE. The DNA for the CDR3 is TGTGCCAGCAGCGTAGGAGTGGGGGCGCGATACTACGAGCAGTACTTC. Its translation is CASSVGVGARYYEQYF.

The gene calls are TRBV5-4 and TRBJ2-5; TRBD2 matches 7 bases. V dropped 0 bases and J dropped 1; count of bases not matched to a gene: 3. This CDR3 contains 15 residues. CDR1 and CDR2 from the germline V gene are SGHNT and YYREEE (reference sequence). The CDR3, as DNA: TGTGCCAGCAGCTTGGATGCGGGAGCCCAAGAGACCCAGTACTTC. Its protein is CASSLDAGAQETQYF.

The sample holds a few counts of this clonotype. This sequence joins TRBV27 and TRBJ2-3; D gene uncertain. V was clipped by 5 bases and J by 2 bases, with 11 bases between them. The CDR3 loop spans 14 amino acids. Germline V gives CDR1 MNHEY, CDR2 SMNVEV (reference sequence). The DNA of the CDR3 is TGTGCCAGCAGTCCGCTACTCCCCACAGATACGCAGTATTTT. Translated: CASSPLLPTDTQYF.

This clonotype was counted at least ten times. V is TRBV7-2 and J is TRBJ1-1, with 9 bases that match TRBD1. Germline V gene sequence: CDR1 SGHTA, CDR2 FQGNSA. V lost 4 bases and J lost 0; bases outside the gene matches: 3. This CDR3 has 15 residues. CDR3 residues: CASSSRTGVNTEAFF. Written as DNA, the CDR3 is TGTGCCAGCAGCTCCAGGACAGGGGTGAACACTGAAGCTTTCTTT.

The table lists this clonotype with a few counts. This chain joins TRBV3-2 and TRBJ2-7. TRBV3-2 is listed as a pseudogene. This CDR3 spans 18 amino acids. CDR3 DNA sequence: TGTGCCAGCAGCCAAGTTGCTCGAAAGACCGGAAGCTCCTACGAGCAGTACTTC. It codes for CASSQVARKTGSSYEQYF.

This clonotype came up many times. The chain links TRBV12-3 or TRBV12-4 to TRBJ2-1; tentatively, D is TRBD1 or TRBD2 (5 bases each). The CDR3 totals 15 residues. Trimming pared 6 bases from V and 3 bases from J, leaving 15 bases between. The CDR3 is CASSPLRDDYNEQFF. The CDR3 DNA is TGTGCCAGCAGCCCCTTGAGGGACGACTACAATGAGCAGTTCTTC.

This clonotype has a count of ten or more. Relative to the germline gene, one junction end is altered; a read error may explain this. The chain joins TRBV27 to TRBJ2-2, with 7 bases that match TRBD2. Germline loops: CDR1 MNHEY, CDR2 SMNVEV (reference sequence). This CDR3 region has 14 residues. The CDR3 bases are TGTGCCAGTAGTTGGCGGGGGAGCACCGGGGAGCTGTTTTTT. Protein: CASSWRGSTGELFF.